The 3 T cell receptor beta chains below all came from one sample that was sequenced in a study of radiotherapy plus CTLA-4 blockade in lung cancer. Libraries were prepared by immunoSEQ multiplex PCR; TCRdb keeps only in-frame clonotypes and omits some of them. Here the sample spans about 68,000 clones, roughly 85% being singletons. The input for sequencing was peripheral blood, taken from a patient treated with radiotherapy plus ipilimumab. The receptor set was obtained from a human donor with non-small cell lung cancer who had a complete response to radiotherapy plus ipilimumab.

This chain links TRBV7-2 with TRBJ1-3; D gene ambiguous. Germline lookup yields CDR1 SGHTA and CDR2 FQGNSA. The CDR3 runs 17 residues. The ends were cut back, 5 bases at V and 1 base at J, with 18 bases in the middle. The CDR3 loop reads CASSADGETKSGNTIYF. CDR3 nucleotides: TGTGCCAGCAGCGCCGACGGGGAGACAAAGTCTGGAAACACCATATATTTT.

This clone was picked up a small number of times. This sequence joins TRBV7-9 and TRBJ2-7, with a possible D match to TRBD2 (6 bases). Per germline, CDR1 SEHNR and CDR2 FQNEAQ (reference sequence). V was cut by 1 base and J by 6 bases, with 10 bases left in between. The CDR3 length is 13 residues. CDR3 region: CASSLGGVVEQYF. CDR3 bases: TGTGCCAGCAGCTTAGGGGGGGTAGTCGAGCAGTACTTC. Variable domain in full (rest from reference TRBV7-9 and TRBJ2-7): DTGVSQNPRHKITKRGQNVTFRCDPISEHNRLYWYRQTLGQGPEFLTYFQNEAQLEKSRLLSDRFSAERPKGSFSTLEIQRTEQGDSAMYLCASSLGGVVEQYFGPGTRLTVT.

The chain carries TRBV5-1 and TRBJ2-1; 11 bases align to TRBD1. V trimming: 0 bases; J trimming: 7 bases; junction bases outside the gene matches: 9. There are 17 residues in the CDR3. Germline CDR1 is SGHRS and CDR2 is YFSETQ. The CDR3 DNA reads TGCGCCAGCAGCTTGGGCCGCGGACAGGGGGCGCCTAATGAGCAGTTCTTC. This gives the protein CASSLGRGQGAPNEQFF.